Sequencing of this TCR beta chain was carried out in a study of T cells in Graves' hyperthyroidism and ophthalmopathy (dated 2019 in TCRdb). In the study overall: Peripheral blood samples were taken at the time of initial diagnosis, prior to any treatment. A discovery cohort of 95 to 100 patients, fewer than 50 with Graves' ophthalmopathy and approximately 57 with stable Graves' hyperthyroidism, was used to find distinguishing TCR V-J signatures. An independent validation cohort of fewer than 20 hyperthyroidism patients and 17 patients who later progressed to ophthalmopathy tested prospective prediction of ophthalmopathy. The 100 discovery patients were randomly split 7:3 into training and test sets. In addition, the study compared T-cell repertoires in thyroid tissue and in blood from roughly six Graves' hyperthyroidism patients. Following sampling, methimazole starting at 30 mg daily was given to hyperthyroidism patients, and high-dose intravenous methylprednisolone was given to ophthalmopathy patients. TCR Vbeta CDR3 sequencing of around 130 peripheral blood samples (approximately 44 ophthalmopathy, roughly 72 hyperthyroidism and approximately 17 progressor patients) is reported in the paper.

Amplification of TCR beta CDR3 regions was carried out from RNA transcripts. For the first round of RT-PCR on the TCR CDR3, the HTBI primer set was used together with the Qiagen OneStep RT-PCR kit. Libraries were constructed in a second round of multiplex PCR, after which size selection and purification were carried out. The libraries were sequenced on an Illumina HiSeq2000 using paired-end 100 bp reads. In the paper's pipeline: Raw data were processed with SOAPnuke, discarding reads with adapters, uncalled bases, mean Phred below 15, or no exact constant-primer or identifier match. High-quality paired reads were merged using COPE v1.2.5, and each unique nucleotide sequence was defined as a clonotype. Clonotypes were aligned to IMGT TRBV, TRBD and TRBJ reference segments using MiTCR v1.1. Only V-J combinations with frequency above 0.0001, covering 99.2% of repertoires, were analysed. A TCS score was defined as the ratio between F50 (clonal expansion) and ExV (chaos), using BLOSUM62-based TCRdist between CDR3 peptides within each V-J. Welch's t-statistics and random forest reduced around 510 V-J features to roughly 13, which were used in a naive Bayes classifier (R e1071). TCRdb reran the public reads through fastp at Q25 and MiXCR, keeping productive beta chains. For every CDR3 protein sequence, its rows merge into one entry that carries the most common genes and DNA. It is TCRdb's table, rather than the study itself, that gives the V and J calls and clone size. The table for this sample lists roughly 380,000 distinct CDR3 sequences; about 18% of them were counted only once. 3% to 4.5% of the sample is held by the ten biggest clonotypes.

A patient counted as having stable Graves' hyperthyroidism if no progression to ophthalmopathy occurred over 18 months of follow-up. Hyperthyroidism patients were aged 18 to 65 years and newly diagnosed, with disease duration of less than 2 months. Patients with uncontrolled infections, other autoimmune diseases, pregnancy or lactation were excluded. Clinical symptoms, serum thyroxine and TRAb, thyroid ultrasound, and orbital computed tomography formed the basis for the diagnoses. Ficoll-Paque density gradient centrifugation was used to isolate PBMCs from around 10 ml of fresh peripheral blood. Total RNA was extracted with Trizol reagent, and quality was checked on an Agilent 2100 Bioanalyzer. This clonotype appeared many times. Its cognate antigen has yet to be identified. Base qualities are not provided; no much larger clone lies one nucleotide away. Findings and caveats that apply to the study as a whole: Blood samples also contained most of the expanded thyroid clonotypes (frequency above 0.001), which suggests that blood repertoires may reflect thyroid immune responses. A model built on a 13 V-J signature distinguished ophthalmopathy from stable hyperthyroidism, reaching over 85% sensitivity and about 81% specificity in cross-validation and 80%/75% in testing. During validation, the model predicted progression to ophthalmopathy a median of around 6 months ahead of onset, with roughly 65% sensitivity and about 75% specificity. No statistical method was used to set the sample size in advance, and investigators knew the group allocation.

V drops 5 bases and J drops 1 base, leaving 11 bases in between. The CDR3, from cysteine to phenylalanine, totals 13 residues. Only the CDR3 part of the read is kept: 39 bases, read in frame from the first base. The germline V gene (reference sequence) yields DFQATT for CDR1 and SNEGSKA for CDR2. This receptor was obtained from a woman under 30 with Graves' hyperthyroidism. Sequenced material: blood. The rearranged segments are TRBV20-1 and TRBJ1-2, with the D gene not confidently named. The DNA sequence is as follows: TGCAGTGCTCCCGAAGGATTTAACTATGGCTACACCTTC. It codes for CSAPEGFNYGYTF.